This T cell receptor beta chain was retrieved from a study of T cells in Graves' hyperthyroidism and ophthalmopathy. In the study overall: Blood was drawn when the patient was first diagnosed and still untreated.

RNA transcripts yielded amplified TCR beta CDR3 regions. An initial round of RT-PCR targeting the TCR CDR3 relied on the HTBI primer set. TCRdb redid the calling of the multiplex PCR reads with MiXCR, one entry per CDR3 protein. The sample holds hundreds of thousands of distinct CDR3 sequences; roughly 13% are singletons and the top ten take approximately 5.7%. The V and J ends lost 1 base and 5 bases respectively, with 18 bases between them. The length of the CDR3 is 16 residues. Germline-derived CDR1 and CDR2 are KGHSY and FQNENV. Diagnosis relied on clinical symptoms, serum thyroxine and TRAb, thyroid ultrasound and orbital computed tomography. Concerning this clonotype itself: This sequence may be a read error, since a much larger clone differs from it by one base.

Sequencing was carried out using blood. This chain joins TRBV16 and TRBJ2-7; tentatively, D is TRBD2 (5 bases). The receptor was derived from a woman in her 30s with Graves' hyperthyroidism that later progressed to Graves' ophthalmopathy. CDR3 loop: CASSQWPLGIRDEQYF. The CDR3 DNA sequence: TGTGCCAGCAGCCAATGGCCCCTCGGGATTAGGGACGAGCAGTACTTC.